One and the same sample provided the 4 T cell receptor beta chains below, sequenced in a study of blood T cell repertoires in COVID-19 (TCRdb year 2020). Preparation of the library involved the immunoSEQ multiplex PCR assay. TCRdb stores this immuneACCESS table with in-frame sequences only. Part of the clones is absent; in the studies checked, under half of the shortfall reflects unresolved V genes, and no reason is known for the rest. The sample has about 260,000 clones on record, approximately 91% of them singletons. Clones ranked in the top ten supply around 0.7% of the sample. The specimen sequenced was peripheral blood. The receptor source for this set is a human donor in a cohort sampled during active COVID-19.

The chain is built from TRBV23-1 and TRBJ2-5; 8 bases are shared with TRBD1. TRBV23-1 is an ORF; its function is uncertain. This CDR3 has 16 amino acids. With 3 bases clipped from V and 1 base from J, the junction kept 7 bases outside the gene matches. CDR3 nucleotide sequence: TGCGCCAGCAGTCACCCCGGACAGGGTGGCCAAGAGACCCAGTACTTC. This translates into CASSHPGQGGQETQYF.

Here the CDR3 DNA reads TGTGCCAGCAGTTCGGGACAGGGGGACTACGAGCAGTACTTC. This codes for CASSSGQGDYEQYF. V gene TRBV6-2 or TRBV6-3 combines with J gene TRBJ2-7; TRBD1 agrees at 11 bases. Germline lookup yields CDR1 MNHEY and CDR2 SVGEGT. The V and J ends lost 4 bases and 3 bases, in that order; junction bases with no gene match: 2. This CDR3 is built from 14 residues.

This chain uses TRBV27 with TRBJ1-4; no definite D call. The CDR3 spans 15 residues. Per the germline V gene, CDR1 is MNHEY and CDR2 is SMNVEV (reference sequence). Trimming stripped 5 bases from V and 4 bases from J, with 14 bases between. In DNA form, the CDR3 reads TGTGCCAGCAGTCACAGACCGGGAAGTAATGAAAAACTGTTTTTT. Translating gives CASSHRPGSNEKLFF. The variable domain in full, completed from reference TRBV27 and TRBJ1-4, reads EAQVTQNPRYLITVTGKKLTVTCSQNMNHEYMSWYRQDPGLGLRQIYYSMNVEVTDKGDVPEGYKVSRKEKRNFPLILESPSPNQTSLYFCASSHRPGSNEKLFFGSGTQLSVL.

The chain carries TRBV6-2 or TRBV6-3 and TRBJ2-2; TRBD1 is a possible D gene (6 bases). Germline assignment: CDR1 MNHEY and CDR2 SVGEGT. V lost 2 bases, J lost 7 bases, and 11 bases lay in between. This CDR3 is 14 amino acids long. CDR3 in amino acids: CASSYGQGIGELFF. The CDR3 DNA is TGTGCCAGCAGTTACGGGCAGGGGATCGGGGAGCTGTTTTTT.